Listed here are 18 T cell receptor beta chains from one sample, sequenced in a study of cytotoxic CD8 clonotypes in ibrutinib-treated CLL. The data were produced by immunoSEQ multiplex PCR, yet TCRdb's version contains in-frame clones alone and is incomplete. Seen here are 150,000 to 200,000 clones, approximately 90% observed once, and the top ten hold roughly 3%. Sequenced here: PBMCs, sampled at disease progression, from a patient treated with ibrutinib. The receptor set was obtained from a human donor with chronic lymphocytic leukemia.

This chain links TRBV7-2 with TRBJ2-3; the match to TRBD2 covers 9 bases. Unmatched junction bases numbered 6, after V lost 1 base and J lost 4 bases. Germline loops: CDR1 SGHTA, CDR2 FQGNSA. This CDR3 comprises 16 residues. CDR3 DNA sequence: TGTGCCAGCAGCTTAGGGGGCGGGAGGGCCGCAGATACGCAGTATTTT. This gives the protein CASSLGGGRAADTQYF.

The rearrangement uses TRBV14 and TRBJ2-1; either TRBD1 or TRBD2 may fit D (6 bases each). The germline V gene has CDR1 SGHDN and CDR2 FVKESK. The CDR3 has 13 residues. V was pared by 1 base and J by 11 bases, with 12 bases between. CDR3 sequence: CASSQVRGEKQFF. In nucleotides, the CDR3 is TGTGCCAGCAGCCAAGTTAGGGGGGAAAAGCAGTTCTTC.

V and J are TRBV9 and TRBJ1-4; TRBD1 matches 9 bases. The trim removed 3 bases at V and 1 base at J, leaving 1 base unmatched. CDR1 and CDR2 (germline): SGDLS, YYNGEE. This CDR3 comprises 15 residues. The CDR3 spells CASSADRGTNEKLFF. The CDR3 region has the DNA TGTGCCAGCAGCGCGGACAGGGGAACTAATGAAAAACTGTTTTTT.

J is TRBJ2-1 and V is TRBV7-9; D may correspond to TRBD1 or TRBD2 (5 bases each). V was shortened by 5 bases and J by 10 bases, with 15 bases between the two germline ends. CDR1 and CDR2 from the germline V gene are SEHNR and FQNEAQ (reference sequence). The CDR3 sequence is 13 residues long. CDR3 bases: TGTGCCAGCAGCCCGTCCCTCTGGGGGGAGCAGTTCTTC. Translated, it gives CASSPSLWGEQFF. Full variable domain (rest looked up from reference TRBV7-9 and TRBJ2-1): DTGVSQNPRHKITKRGQNVTFRCDPISEHNRLYWYRQTLGQGPEFLTYFQNEAQLEKSRLLSDRFSAERPKGSFSTLEIQRTEQGDSAMYLCASSPSLWGEQFFGPGTRLTVL.

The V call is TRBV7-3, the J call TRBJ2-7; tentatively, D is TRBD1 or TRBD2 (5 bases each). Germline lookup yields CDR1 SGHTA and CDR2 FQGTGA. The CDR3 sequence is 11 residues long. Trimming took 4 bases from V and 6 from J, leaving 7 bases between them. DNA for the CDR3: TGTGCCAGCAGCTCCGGGACCGAGCAGTACTTC. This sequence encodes CASSSGTEQYF.

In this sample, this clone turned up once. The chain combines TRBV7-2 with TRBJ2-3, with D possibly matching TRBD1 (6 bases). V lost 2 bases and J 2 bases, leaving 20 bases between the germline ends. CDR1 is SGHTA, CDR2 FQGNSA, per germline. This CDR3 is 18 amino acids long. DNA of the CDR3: TGTGCCAGCAGCTTATATGGGGACACTCGGGCCTTCACAGATACGCAGTATTTT. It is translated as CASSLYGDTRAFTDTQYF.

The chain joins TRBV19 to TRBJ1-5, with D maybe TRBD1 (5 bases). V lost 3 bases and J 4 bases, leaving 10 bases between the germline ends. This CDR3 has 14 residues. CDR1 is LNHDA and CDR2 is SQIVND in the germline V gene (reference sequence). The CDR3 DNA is TGTGCCAGTAGTATCGATGCAGGGAATCAGCCCCAGCATTTT. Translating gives CASSIDAGNQPQHF.

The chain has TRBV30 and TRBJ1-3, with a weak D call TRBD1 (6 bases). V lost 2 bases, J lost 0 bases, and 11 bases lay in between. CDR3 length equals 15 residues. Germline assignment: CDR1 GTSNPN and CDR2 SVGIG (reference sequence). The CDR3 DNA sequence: TGTGCCTGGAGTTGGGGGGCAGGCTCTGGAAACACCATATATTTT. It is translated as CAWSWGAGSGNTIYF.

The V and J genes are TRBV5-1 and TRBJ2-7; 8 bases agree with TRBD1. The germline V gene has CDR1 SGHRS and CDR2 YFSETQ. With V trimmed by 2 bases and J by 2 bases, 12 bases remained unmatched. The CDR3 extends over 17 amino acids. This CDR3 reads CASSLGGRQGKTYEQYF. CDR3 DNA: TGCGCCAGCAGCTTAGGGGGGAGACAGGGGAAGACCTACGAGCAGTACTTC. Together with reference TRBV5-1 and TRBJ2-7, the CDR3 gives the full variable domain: KAGVTQTPRYLIKTRGQQVTLSCSPISGHRSVSWYQQTPGQGLQFLFEYFSETQRNKGNFPGRFSGRQFSNSRSEMNVSTLELGDSALYLCASSLGGRQGKTYEQYFGPGTRLTVT.

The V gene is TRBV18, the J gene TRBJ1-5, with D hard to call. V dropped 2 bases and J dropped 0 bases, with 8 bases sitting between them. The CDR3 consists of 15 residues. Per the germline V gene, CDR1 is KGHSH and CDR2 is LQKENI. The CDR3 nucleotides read TGTGCCAGCTCACCAAACAGACATAGCAATCAGCCCCAGCATTTT. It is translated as CASSPNRHSNQPQHF.

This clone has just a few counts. The CDR3 here is CASSQDSLAGTYEQYF. DNA for the CDR3: TGTGCCAGCAGCCAAGATAGCCTAGCGGGGACCTACGAGCAGTACTTC. This chain uses TRBV14 with TRBJ2-7; TRBD2 aligns across 9 bases. Germline assignment: CDR1 SGHDN and CDR2 FVKESK. The V and J ends lost 0 bases and 2 bases, in that order; junction bases with no gene match: 5. The CDR3 covers 16 residues.

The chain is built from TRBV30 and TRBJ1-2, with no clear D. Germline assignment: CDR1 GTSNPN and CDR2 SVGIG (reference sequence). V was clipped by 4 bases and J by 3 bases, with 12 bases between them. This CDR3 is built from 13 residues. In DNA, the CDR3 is TGTGCCTGGACCCCCGTACGTGACTATGGCTACACCTTC. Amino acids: CAWTPVRDYGYTF.

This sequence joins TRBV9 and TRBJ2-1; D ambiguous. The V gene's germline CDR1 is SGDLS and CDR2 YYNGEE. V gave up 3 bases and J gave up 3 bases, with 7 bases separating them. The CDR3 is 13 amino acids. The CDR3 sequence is CASSEGNYNEQFF. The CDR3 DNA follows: TGTGCCAGCAGCGAGGGAAACTACAATGAGCAGTTCTTC.

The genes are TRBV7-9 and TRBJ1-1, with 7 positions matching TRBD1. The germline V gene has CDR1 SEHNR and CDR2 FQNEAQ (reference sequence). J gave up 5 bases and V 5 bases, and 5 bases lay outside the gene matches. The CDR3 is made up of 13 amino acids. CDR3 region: CASSGGGRTEAFF. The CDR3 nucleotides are TGTGCCAGCAGCGGAGGGGGCAGGACTGAAGCTTTCTTT.

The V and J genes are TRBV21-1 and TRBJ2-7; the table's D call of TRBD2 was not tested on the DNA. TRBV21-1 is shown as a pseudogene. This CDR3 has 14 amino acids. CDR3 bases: TGTGCCAGCAGCAAAGGAAGCGCAACCTACGAGCAGTACTTC. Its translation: CASSKGSATYEQYF.

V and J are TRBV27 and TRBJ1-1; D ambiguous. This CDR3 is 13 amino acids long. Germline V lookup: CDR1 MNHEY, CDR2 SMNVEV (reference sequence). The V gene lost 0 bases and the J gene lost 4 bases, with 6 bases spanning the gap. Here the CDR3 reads CASSLSPGTEAFF. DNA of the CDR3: TGTGCCAGCAGTTTATCGCCGGGCACTGAAGCTTTCTTT.

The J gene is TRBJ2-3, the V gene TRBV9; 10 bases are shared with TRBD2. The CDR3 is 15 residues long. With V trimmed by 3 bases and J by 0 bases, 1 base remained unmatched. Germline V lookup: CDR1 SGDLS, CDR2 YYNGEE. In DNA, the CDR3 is TGTGCCAGCAGCGAGACTAGCGGGAGCACAGATACGCAGTATTTT. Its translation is CASSETSGSTDTQYF.

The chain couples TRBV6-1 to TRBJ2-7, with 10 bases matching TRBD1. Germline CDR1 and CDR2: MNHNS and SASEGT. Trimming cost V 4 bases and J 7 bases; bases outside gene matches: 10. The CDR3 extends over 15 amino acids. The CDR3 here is CASSVDRGRSREQYF. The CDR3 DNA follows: TGTGCCAGCAGTGTTGACAGGGGGCGGTCGCGGGAGCAGTACTTC.